The 11 T cell receptor beta chains presented below share a single source sample, sequenced in a study of early T cells in non-severe SARS-CoV-2 infection. One entry per CDR3 protein, called by TCRdb with MiXCR from the 5' RACE reads. The sample holds about 32,000 distinct CDR3 sequences; 5.2% are singletons and the top ten take about 4%. The specimen was whole blood. The receptors come from an adult who was a healthcare worker with PCR-confirmed SARS-CoV-2 infection or an uninfected control (not recorded which).

The chain joins TRBV7-9 to TRBJ2-3; either TRBD1 or TRBD2 may supply D (6 bases each). The CDR3 extends over 16 amino acids. CDR1 SEHNR and CDR2 FQNEAQ come from the germline V gene (reference sequence). With 4 bases removed from V and 6 bases from J, the gap between germline ends came to 20 bases. The DNA for the CDR3 is TGTGCCAGCAGCTCCCATCGGGGGCCTCCATGGGATACGCAGTATTTT. It yields the protein CASSSHRGPPWDTQYF.

In this sample, this clonotype turned up many times. The rearrangement joins TRBV20-1 to TRBJ1-2; D may be TRBD1 (5 bases). The CDR3 sequence is 13 residues long. The V and J ends lost 5 bases and 8 bases respectively, with 18 bases between them. CDR1 is DFQATT and CDR2 is SNEGSKA in the germline V gene (reference sequence). CDR3 DNA: TGCAGTGCTGCACTACCGGGACTTCGAGGCTACACCTTC. This sequence encodes CSAALPGLRGYTF.

The chain has TRBV7-6 and TRBJ2-3, with D unclear. Germline assignment: CDR1 SGHVS and CDR2 FNYEAQ. CDR3 length: 15 residues. The germline V and J ends were trimmed by 1 base and 4 bases, with 12 bases remaining between them. As DNA, the CDR3 is TGTGCCAGCAGCTTAGGCCAGTCACCCCCAGATACGCAGTATTTT. Its protein is CASSLGQSPPDTQYF. The full variable domain, with the rest looked up from reference TRBV7-6 and TRBJ2-3, is GAGVSQSPRYKVTKRGQDVALRCDPISGHVSLYWYRQALGQGPEFLTYFNYEAQQDKSGLPNDRFSAERPEGSISTLTIQRTEQRDSAMYRCASSLGQSPPDTQYFGPGTRLTVL.

This clonotype has just a few counts. The chain is built from TRBV28 and TRBJ2-7, with 9 bases identical to TRBD1. The CDR3 is 12 residues long. Germline CDR1 is MDHEN and CDR2 is SYDVKM. Trimming removed 6 bases from V and 6 bases from J; junction bases left unmatched: 3. The CDR3 loop is CASSTGGGEQYF. The CDR3 DNA sequence: TGTGCCAGCAGCACAGGGGGCGGCGAGCAGTACTTC.

This clonotype was found many times. This chain joins TRBV5-1 and TRBJ2-3; possibly TRBD2 for D (6 bases). The germline gives CDR1 SGHRS, CDR2 YFSETQ. This CDR3 is built from 16 residues. V lost 3 bases and J lost 3, with 17 bases in between. The CDR3 region has the DNA TGCGCCAGCAGCTGGCTCGGGGGAGTTGGGACAGATACGCAGTATTTT. It specifies CASSWLGGVGTDTQYF.

The chain links TRBV9 to TRBJ2-1; D gene uncertain. The V end lost 0 bases, the J end lost 5 bases, and 6 bases lay between the germline ends. The CDR3 is made up of 13 amino acids. Germline values: CDR1 SGDLS, CDR2 YYNGEE. CDR3 loop: CASSVEPNNEQFF. CDR3 coding DNA: TGTGCCAGCAGCGTAGAACCCAACAATGAGCAGTTCTTC.

The chain uses TRBV20-1 and TRBJ2-2; 13 bases agree with TRBD2. CDR3 length equals 17 residues. V lost 3 bases, J lost 4 bases, and 8 bases stayed unmatched. The germline V gene encodes CDR1 DFQATT and CDR2 SNEGSKA (reference sequence). CDR3 loop: CSASGLAGVLSTGELFF. The CDR3 DNA follows: TGCAGTGCTAGCGGACTAGCGGGAGTTCTTAGCACCGGGGAGCTGTTTTTT.

This clonotype was observed many times. The chain uses TRBV27 and TRBJ1-6, with 10 bases matching TRBD1. J was trimmed by 7 bases and V by 1 base; bases with no gene match: 7. CDR3 length: 17 amino acids. CDR1 MNHEY and CDR2 SMNVEV come from the germline V gene (reference sequence). Written as DNA, the CDR3 is TGTGCCAGCAGTTTATTCGGGACAGGGGAAGGAAATTCACCCCTCCACTTT. Protein product: CASSLFGTGEGNSPLHF.

Concerning this clonotype: A much larger clone differs by one base, so this may be a read error. The genes are TRBV7-9 and TRBJ2-1; D is undetermined. Germline-derived CDR1 and CDR2 are SEHNR and FQNEAQ (reference sequence). The CDR3 extends over 14 amino acids. CDR3 in amino acids: CSSTRSVSYNEQFF. CDR3 DNA: TGTTCCAGCACCAGGTCGGTCTCCTACAATGAGCAGTTCTTC.

This clonotype has a count of ten or more. The J gene is TRBJ1-1, the V gene TRBV11-2; no firm D call. The CDR3 consists of 13 residues. Germline CDR1 is SGHAT and CDR2 is FQNNGV. V was shortened by 2 bases and J by 5 bases, with 9 bases between the two germline ends. This CDR3 is CASSLFFGTEAFF. In nucleotides, the CDR3 is TGTGCCAGCAGCTTATTTTTTGGGACTGAAGCTTTCTTT.

This clonotype was recorded a few times. This sequence joins TRBV11-2 and TRBJ2-1; the D is unclear. The CDR3 runs 12 residues. Germline lookup yields CDR1 SGHAT and CDR2 FQNNGV. V lost 4 bases and J lost 9, with 10 bases in between. CDR3 region: CASSYQELEQFF. CDR3 sequence (DNA): TGTGCCAGCAGCTATCAGGAACTTGAGCAGTTCTTC.